The sequence of this T cell receptor (beta chain) was determined in a study of vaccination and CD4 T cells after COVID-19. The treatment was: approximately 10-day PBMC culture with coronavirus spike peptide pools or control peptides (ViraFEST assay). Trimming stripped 0 bases from V and 7 bases from J, with 15 bases between. The germline V gene encodes CDR1 MNHEY and CDR2 SVGAGI. CDR3 length: 15 amino acids. On this clonotype: Its specificity is not known.

Sequencing of DNA taken from cultured CD4+ T cells relied on the Oncomine TCR Beta short-read assay. TCRdb called the PCR reads again in MiXCR, with one record for every CDR3 protein. The sample records about 14,000 distinct CDR3 sequences, roughly 31% being singletons. The material sequenced was cultured CD4+ T cells from blood. J is TRBJ2-5 and V is TRBV6-5; possible D gene TRBD2, 6 bases. The TCR originated in a human donor with COVID-19. Here the CDR3 DNA reads TGTGCCAGCAGTTACTCAGGGGTGGAGGGAAGGACCCAGTACTTC. Protein: CASSYSGVEGRTQYF.